The rows below give T cell receptor beta chains drawn from one sample of a study of blood T cell repertoires in COVID-19. Produced via immunoSEQ multiplex PCR; TCRdb's table is partial and in-frame only. The table lists 85,000 to 110,000 clones, approximately 84% of them singletons. Source material: peripheral blood. The receptors shown here come from a human donor in a cohort sampled during active COVID-19. Each CDR3 is given with its conserved first and last residue. A D gene is named only where the DNA matches it firmly. A row's size may be missing; if present it is once, few, many or a size class.

TRBV30	NA	TRBJ1-6	NA	TGTGCCTGGAGTGTACGTGAGAGCTCCTATAATTCACCCCTCCACTTT	CAWSVRESSYNSPLHF
TRBV11-2	TRBD2	TRBJ2-2	once	TGTGCCAGCAGCTTAGGCCCCCAACTAGCGGGAGTCGCCGGGGAGCTGTTTTTT	CASSLGPQLAGVAGELFF
TRBV19	TRBD1	TRBJ1-2	NA	TGTGCCAGTACCCACACCCGACAGGGCGGCTACACCTTC	CASTHTRQGGYTF
TRBV5-1	TRBD2	TRBJ2-3	NA	TGCGCCAGCAGCTTCGGGACTAGCGAAAGCACAGATACGCAGTATTTT	CASSFGTSESTDTQYF
TRBV7-3	NA	TRBJ1-6	NA	TGTGCCAGCAGCCGGGAAGAGGGAAATAATTCACCCCTCCACTTT	CASSREEGNNSPLHF
TRBV9	NA	TRBJ2-1	NA	TGTGCCAGCAGCGTAGCGGTCCAGACTTACAATGAGCAGTTCTTC	CASSVAVQTYNEQFF
TRBV19	TRBD1	TRBJ2-2	NA	TGTGCCAGCGGGCCGGGACAGTACACCGGGGAGCTGTTTTTT	CASGPGQYTGELFF
TRBV10-1	NA	TRBJ2-2	NA	TGCGCCAGCAGTGTCGCGGGCATCGGGGAGCTGTTTTTT	CASSVAGIGELFF
TRBV10-3	NA	TRBJ1-1	NA	TGTGCCATCAAACGGGACATTCGCGGGCGCGCTGAAGCTTTCTTT	CAIKRDIRGRAEAFF
TRBV28	TRBD1	TRBJ2-2	NA	TGTGCCAGCAGTTTTTTTCCGAAAATCGGGGGACAGGGAAAAGCCGGGGAGCTGTTTTTT	CASSFFPKIGGQGKAGELFF
TRBV5-1	NA	TRBJ2-1	NA	TGCGCCAGCACCCACCACCAGATAAATAACAATGAGCAGTTCTTC	CASTHHQINNNEQFF
TRBV28	NA	TRBJ1-2	NA	TGTGCCAGCAGTTTGCCGCGGTACAAGGACACCCATGGCTACACCTTC	CASSLPRYKDTHGYTF
TRBV19	TRBD2	TRBJ2-3	NA	TGTGCCAGTATGGCTAGCGGTTTCACAGATACGCAGTATTTT	CASMASGFTDTQYF
TRBV28	NA	TRBJ1-3	NA	TGTGCCAGCAGTGTACAGGGTGATGCGGACACCATATATTTT	CASSVQGDADTIYF
TRBV29-1	TRBD1	TRBJ2-5	few	TGCAGCGTTGAAGTTTGGCGGGGGACAGGGGGCCTCGAGACCCAGTACTTC	CSVEVWRGTGGLETQYF
TRBV28	NA	TRBJ2-1	NA	TGTGCCAGCAGCCAAAGGACTGTCAGAAACAATGAGCAGTTCTTC	CASSQRTVRNNEQFF
TRBV3-1/TRBV3-2	NA	TRBJ1-4	once	TGTGCCAGCAGCCACGTCTCAACTAATGAAAAACTGTTTTTT	CASSHVSTNEKLFF
TRBV27	TRBD2	TRBJ2-3	once	TGTGCCAGCAGCCGCCTCATCCCGAGAGACGGGGGGAGCACAGATACGCAGTATTTT	CASSRLIPRDGGSTDTQYF
TRBV28	NA	TRBJ1-4	NA	TGTGCCAGCAAGAGAACAGGCCCAGCTAATGAAAAACTGTTTTTT	CASKRTGPANEKLFF
TRBV9	NA	TRBJ2-3	NA	TGTGCCAGCAGCGTAGATCGGGGGGCTCCCCTTCATACGCAGTATTTT	CASSVDRGAPLHTQYF
TRBV19	TRBD1	TRBJ1-6	NA	TGTGCCAGTCACAGGGGACTGGGGAATTCACCCCTCCACTTT	CASHRGLGNSPLHF
TRBV11-3	NA	TRBJ2-3	NA	TGTGCCAGCAGCTCATTTAGGGGCGATACGCAGTATTTT	CASSSFRGDTQYF
TRBV30	NA	TRBJ2-5	NA	TGTGCTCTGGCCCAGGGGCAAGAGACCCAGTACTTC	CALAQGQETQYF
TRBV11-3	TRBD1	TRBJ2-5	NA	TGTGCCAGCAGCTCGTCAGGGGGCGCGTGGGAGACCCAGTACTTC	CASSSSGGAWETQYF
TRBV2	NA	TRBJ1-2	NA	TGTGCCAGCATAGGACAGACAAACTATGGCTACACCTTC	CASIGQTNYGYTF
TRBV7-8	NA	TRBJ1-5	NA	TGTGCCAGCAGCTTCACAGGCGAACAGCCCCAGCATTTT	CASSFTGEQPQHF
TRBV7-9	NA	TRBJ2-7	once	TGTGCCAGCAGCCCCCAGGGCCCAACGAATCACGAGCAGTACTTC	CASSPQGPTNHEQYF
TRBV9	TRBD1	TRBJ2-2	NA	TGTGCCAGCAGCGTCCCCCCCGGGACAGCGAACACCGGGGAGCTGTTTTTT	CASSVPPGTANTGELFF
TRBV28	TRBD2	TRBJ2-1	NA	TGTGCCAGCAGTTCGGCCGGGACTAGCGGGCCGACGGATTTGGATGAGCAGTTCTTC	CASSSAGTSGPTDLDEQFF
TRBV28	NA	TRBJ2-1	NA	TGTGCCAGCAGTTCCCTCCTCGTGGGCTCGGGGAATGAGCAGTTCTTC	CASSSLLVGSGNEQFF
TRBV15	NA	TRBJ2-1	NA	TGTGCCACCAGCAGAACACCGGGACACACCTACAATGAGCAGTTCTTC	CATSRTPGHTYNEQFF
TRBV2	TRBD1	TRBJ2-7	few	TGTGCCAGCAGTGGGTGGGACAGGCGTTCCTACGAGCAGTACTTC	CASSGWDRRSYEQYF
TRBV5-1	NA	TRBJ1-1	NA	TGCGCCAGCAGCTTGGCCTACGCCGTCACTGAAGCTTTCTTT	CASSLAYAVTEAFF
TRBV4-1	TRBD1	TRBJ2-7	NA	TGCGCCAGCAGCCAAGAACAGGCGACAGGGGGCTTGAGCTCCTACGAGCAGTACTTC	CASSQEQATGGLSSYEQYF
TRBV19	TRBD2	TRBJ2-2	NA	TGTGCCAGTAGTATCCCCCTAGCCGGGGGGTCATTGTTGGAGCTGTTTTTT	CASSIPLAGGSLLELFF
TRBV28	NA	TRBJ1-5	NA	TGTGCCAGCAGTTTAGGAGGGATTCGAAATCAGCCCCAGCATTTT	CASSLGGIRNQPQHF
TRBV28	NA	TRBJ2-2	NA	TGTGCCAGCAGTCCGACTACAGCAAACACCGGGGAGCTGTTTTTT	CASSPTTANTGELFF
TRBV5-1	NA	TRBJ2-2	NA	TGCGCCAGCAGCTTGGCCGAACAGCCGGGAGTGTCAGCCGGGGAGCTGTTTTTT	CASSLAEQPGVSAGELFF
TRBV24-1	NA	TRBJ1-5	NA	TGTGCCACCAGTGATTTGCTGTGGGACAACAATCAGCCCCAGCATTTT	CATSDLLWDNNQPQHF
TRBV25-1	TRBD1	TRBJ2-3	NA	TGTGCCAGCAGTGAATATTTCCCGCGACAGGGTGGGTCAGATACGCAGTATTTT	CASSEYFPRQGGSDTQYF
TRBV29-1	TRBD2	TRBJ2-3	NA	TGCAGCGGCTCTAGCGGAGGGACAGATACGCAGTATTTT	CSGSSGGTDTQYF
TRBV7-9	TRBD1	TRBJ1-6	NA	TGTGCCAGCAGCCTGACAGGGTTCGATTCACCCCTCCACTTT	CASSLTGFDSPLHF
TRBV2	TRBD2	TRBJ2-2	NA	TGTGCCGGCGGGCGGGGGGCGTCTTTGAACACCGGGGAGCTGTTTTTT	CAGGRGASLNTGELFF
TRBV3-1/TRBV3-2	NA	TRBJ1-5	NA	TGTGCCAGCAGCCAAGAATCCCTAGGGGGTCAGCCCCAGCATTTT	CASSQESLGGQPQHF
TRBV7-3	TRBD1	TRBJ2-2	NA	TGTGCCAGCAGCACAGGGGGTGGGAACACCGGGGAGCTGTTTTTT	CASSTGGGNTGELFF
TRBV7-3	TRBD2	TRBJ2-1	NA	TGTGCCAGCAGCCCCACTAGCGGGAGCAATGAGCAGTTCTTC	CASSPTSGSNEQFF
TRBV12-5	TRBD2	TRBJ2-5	NA	TGTGCTAGTGGAAGAGCGGGAGCCAGCCAGACCCAGTACTTC	CASGRAGASQTQYF
TRBV13	TRBD1	TRBJ1-1	NA	TGTGCCAGCAGCTTCAACGGACAGGGATTGAACACTGAAGCTTTCTTT	CASSFNGQGLNTEAFF
TRBV4-1	NA	TRBJ2-7	NA	TGCGCCAGCAGCCCACCCTTCGGGAGCGAGCAGTACTTC	CASSPPFGSEQYF
TRBV19	TRBD2	TRBJ2-2	NA	TGTGCCAGTAGTATTACTAGCGACACCGGGGAGCTGTTTTTT	CASSITSDTGELFF
TRBV11-2	TRBD1	TRBJ1-4	NA	TGTGCCACCAGTACAGGGGCCGGGGGCGAAAAACTGTTTTTT	CATSTGAGGEKLFF
TRBV2	TRBD2	TRBJ2-7	NA	TGTGCCAGCAGTGAGGTCGGGGGGTTAGGCTACGAGCAGTACTTC	CASSEVGGLGYEQYF
TRBV28	NA	TRBJ1-4	NA	TGTGCCTCGACATCGACCAGGGGTGAAAAACTGTTTTTT	CASTSTRGEKLFF
TRBV28	NA	TRBJ2-6	few	TGTGCCAGCAGTTTACCAGGGAACGTCCTGACTTTC	CASSLPGNVLTF
TRBV2	NA	TRBJ1-2	NA	TGTGCCAGCAGTGAATCTGGTCCTTGGGGCGGCTACACCTTC	CASSESGPWGGYTF